Following are 20 T cell receptor beta chains from one sample sequenced in a study of T cells in Graves' hyperthyroidism and ophthalmopathy. Amplification of TCR beta CDR3 regions used RNA as the template. A set of HTBI primers served as the primers for a first-round RT-PCR of the TCR CDR3. TCRdb fed the multiplex PCR reads into MiXCR, producing one record per CDR3 protein. Of around 620,000 distinct CDR3 sequences in the sample, 16% were seen once. Sequencing was carried out using blood. The receptors come from a woman younger than 45 with Graves' hyperthyroidism.

This clonotype was seen ten or more times. The chain employs TRBV29-1 and TRBJ2-1; 11 nucleotides agree with TRBD1. Germline V CDR1 and CDR2: SQVTM, ANQGSEA. The CDR3 contains 15 residues. V gave up 5 bases and J gave up 8 bases; unmatched junction bases: 11. CDR3 sequence reads: CSVNTGTGGLDEQFF. In nucleotides, the CDR3 is TGCAGCGTTAATACCGGGACAGGGGGTTTAGATGAGCAGTTCTTC.

This clonotype was observed at least ten times. The chain carries TRBV9 and TRBJ2-7; D might be TRBD1 or TRBD2, each matching 5 bases. In germline, CDR1 is SGDLS, CDR2 YYNGEE. The CDR3 is 14 residues long. V was trimmed by 3 bases and J by 2 bases, leaving 12 bases between them. The CDR3 region is CASSGPGRTYEQYF. In DNA, the CDR3 is TGTGCCAGCAGCGGGCCGGGACGGACCTACGAGCAGTACTTC.

V and J are TRBV28 and TRBJ2-1; D gene ambiguous. Trimming pared 7 bases from V and 5 bases from J, leaving 21 bases between. Germline V lookup: CDR1 MDHEN, CDR2 SYDVKM. The CDR3 runs 16 residues. This CDR3 is CASTPSPLAANNEQFF. The CDR3 DNA reads as TGTGCCAGCACCCCTTCCCCCCTGGCGGCGAACAATGAGCAGTTCTTC.

In this sample, this clonotype turned up many times. The rearrangement joins TRBV7-3 to TRBJ2-3; D is uncertain. This CDR3 is 14 amino acids long. Germline-derived CDR1 and CDR2 are SGHTA and FQGTGA. Trimming took off 5 bases at V and 4 bases at J, with 13 bases between the two ends. CDR3 protein: CASSPHQGPDTQYF. For the CDR3, the DNA is TGTGCCAGCAGCCCACATCAAGGGCCAGATACGCAGTATTTT.

This chain connects TRBV6-1 to TRBJ1-2; 8 bases are a match to TRBD1. V lost 5 bases to trimming and J lost 8 bases; unmatched junction nucleotides: 7. Germline CDR1 and CDR2: MNHNS and SASEGT. This CDR3 region has 13 residues. The CDR3 DNA sequence: TGTGCCAGCAGTCATGGACAGGGTCAAGGCTACACCTTC. It translates to CASSHGQGQGYTF.

This clonotype appeared a few times. This sequence joins TRBV4-2 and TRBJ2-7, with D unresolved. V was trimmed by 3 bases and J by 0 bases, leaving 6 bases between them. The germline gives CDR1 LGHNA, CDR2 YNFKEQ. The CDR3 has 13 amino acids. CDR3 DNA: TGTGCCAGCAGCCAGACCACCTCCTACGAGCAGTACTTC. Encoded protein: CASSQTTSYEQYF.

The J gene is TRBJ1-5, the V gene TRBV9; tentative D call: TRBD1 (5 bases). Germline-derived CDR1 and CDR2 are SGDLS and YYNGEE. This CDR3 has 13 residues. V shed 4 bases and J shed 7 bases, with 12 bases lying between them. Written as DNA, the CDR3 is TGTGCCAGCAGCCAACACGACAGCCAGCCCCAGCATTTT. Translating gives CASSQHDSQPQHF.

This clonotype was seen at least ten times. The chain couples TRBV6-2 or TRBV6-3 to TRBJ1-6, with 10 bases fitting TRBD1. The CDR3 contains 14 residues. The germline gives CDR1 MNHEY, CDR2 SVGEGT. The junction had 4 bases not matched to a gene; V was cut back by 6 bases and J by 8 bases. CDR3 DNA sequence: TGTGCCAGCAGACGGGACAGGGGTCATTCACCCCTCCACTTT. Protein: CASRRDRGHSPLHF.

At least ten counts were recorded for this clonotype. The genes are TRBV7-9 and TRBJ1-2, with D tentatively TRBD1 (5 bases). This CDR3 has 13 amino acids. The V and J ends lost 1 base and 7 bases respectively, with 10 bases between them. Looked up from germline, CDR1 is SEHNR and CDR2 is FQNEAQ (reference sequence). The CDR3 here is CASSLGEGRGYTF. In DNA, the CDR3 is TGTGCCAGCAGCTTAGGAGAGGGGCGTGGCTACACCTTC.

Turning to this clonotype: Its ends do not fully match the called genes, so a read error is possible. V gene TRBV7-7 combines with J gene TRBJ2-5; no reliable D call. Per the germline V gene, CDR1 is SSHAT and CDR2 is FNYEAQ (reference sequence). The CDR3 totals 14 residues. CDR3 residues: CASSLGPWEETQYF. CDR3 in DNA: TGTGCTAGCAGCTTAGGACCTTGGGAAGAGACCCAGTACTTC.

This clonotype has a count of ten or more. DNA of the CDR3: TGCAGTGCCAGGGACGTTGAAACCTATGGCTACACCTTC. Its translation is CSARDVETYGYTF. The V and J genes are TRBV20-1 and TRBJ1-2; the D gene is possibly TRBD1 (5 bases). CDR1 is DFQATT, CDR2 SNEGSKA, per germline (reference sequence). The CDR3 runs 13 residues. V was clipped by 6 bases and J by 4 bases, with 15 bases between them.

This clonotype occurred a few times. The chain is built from TRBV30 and TRBJ2-7; D is unresolved. Between the trimmed V and J ends, which lost 0 bases and 2 bases, there was a span of 8 bases. CDR3 length: 13 residues. CDR1 GTSNPN and CDR2 SVGIG come from the germline V gene (reference sequence). CDR3 loop: CAWSVGPTYEQYF. CDR3 nucleotides: TGTGCCTGGAGTGTCGGACCCACCTACGAGCAGTACTTC.

This clonotype was counted many times. The rearrangement uses TRBV20-1 and TRBJ2-5, with 10 bases that match TRBD2. Germline values: CDR1 DFQATT, CDR2 SNEGSKA (reference sequence). Trimming cost V 2 bases and J 4 bases; bases outside gene matches: 10. CDR3 length: 16 residues. The CDR3 coding sequence is TGCAGTGCTAGATATACTCTAGCGGGAGAGGGAGAGACCCAGTACTTC. Residues: CSARYTLAGEGETQYF.

This clonotype was detected ten times or more. The chain employs TRBV2 and TRBJ2-3; D tentatively reads TRBD1 or TRBD2 (5 bases each). The CDR3 loop spans 16 amino acids. CDR1 and CDR2 from the germline V gene are SNHLY and FYNNEI. V lost 8 bases and J lost 0, with 18 bases in between. The CDR3 nucleotides are TGTGCCAGCGCACCCCCCGGGACGACCAGCACAGATACGCAGTATTTT. Translated: CASAPPGTTSTDTQYF.

This clonotype was detected only a few times. This chain uses TRBV20-1 with TRBJ2-7; 7 bases agree with TRBD2. The CDR3 totals 13 residues. The ends lost 6 bases at V and 6 bases at J; junction bases unmatched: 11. The germline V gene encodes CDR1 DFQATT and CDR2 SNEGSKA (reference sequence). The CDR3, as DNA: TGCAGTGCCGCCGGCGGGAGAGGATTCGAGCAGTACTTC. Translating gives CSAAGGRGFEQYF.

This clonotype was detected only a few times. The chain uses TRBV19 and TRBJ2-1; tentative D call: TRBD2 (5 bases). The CDR3 runs to 18 residues. The germline CDR1 and CDR2 sequences are LNHDA and SQIVND (reference sequence). The V end lost 0 bases, the J end lost 0 bases, and 15 bases lay between the germline ends. The CDR3 sequence is CASSIERPSYSSYNEQFF. The CDR3 bases are TGTGCCAGTAGTATAGAGAGGCCTAGCTATAGCTCCTACAATGAGCAGTTCTTC.

V and J are TRBV9 and TRBJ1-6; unclear D gene. The CDR3 spans 14 residues. The ends were cut back, 0 bases at V and 9 bases at J, with 10 bases in the middle. Germline V gene sequence: CDR1 SGDLS, CDR2 YYNGEE. CDR3 in amino acids: CASSVEGTSSPLHF. CDR3 DNA: TGTGCCAGCAGCGTAGAGGGAACCTCTTCACCCCTCCACTTT. Supplemented by reference TRBV9 and TRBJ1-6, the full variable domain reads DSGVTQTPKHLITATGQRVTLRCSPRSGDLSVYWYQQSLDQGLQFLIQYYNGEERAKGNILERFSAQQFPDLHSELNLSSLELGDSALYFCASSVEGTSSPLHFGNGTRLTVT.

A few counts support this clonotype. This sequence joins TRBV7-8 and TRBJ1-3; the match to TRBD1 covers 7 bases. Germline CDR1 SGHVS, CDR2 FQNEAQ. This CDR3 contains 16 residues. Losses at the gene ends were 2 bases for V and 2 bases for J; bases not matched to a gene: 6. CDR3 protein: CASSLYAGQPGNTIYF. CDR3 coding DNA: TGTGCCAGCAGCTTATATGCGGGACAGCCTGGAAACACCATATATTTT.

This clonotype was counted ten times or more. V is TRBV7-9 and J is TRBJ2-5, with D perhaps matching TRBD2 (6 bases). CDR3 length equals 15 residues. V dropped 3 bases and J dropped 4 bases, with 15 bases sitting between them. Germline V gene data show CDR1 as SEHNR and CDR2 as FQNEAQ (reference sequence). This CDR3 reads CASSLAGRYAETQYF. The DNA of the CDR3 is TGTGCCAGCAGCTTGGCAGGGAGGTATGCAGAGACCCAGTACTTC.

The chain has TRBV6-1 and TRBJ1-3, with TRBD1 as a possible D gene (5 bases). Germline V lookup: CDR1 MNHNS, CDR2 SASEGT. This CDR3 is 16 amino acids long. V was shortened by 1 base and J by 2 bases, with 12 bases between the two germline ends. The CDR3 DNA reads TGTGCCAGCAGTGAAGTGAGGGGAAAGGCTGGAAACACCATATATTTT. It translates to CASSEVRGKAGNTIYF.